This TCR beta chain was sequenced in a study of cytomegalovirus exposure and HLA in healthy donors (dated by TCRdb to the late 2010s). Study-wide context: An earlier analysis of approximately 590 of the donors reported approximately 270 Gb of sequence data and around 110 million unique TCR beta sequences from 190 million or so T cells. About 330 gigabases of sequencing data and 70 million to 100 million unique TCR sequences made up an early release that covered some 640 HLA-typed donors. Of the roughly 400 genotyped donors, roughly 80% fell in the genetic ancestry cluster associated with self-reported Caucasian donors. The study aimed to test whether cataloging public T cell receptors could reveal signatures of past pathogen exposure. Using immunosequencing, the study profiled T cell repertoires from about 610 subjects and related those repertoires to cytomegalovirus serostatus. Besides the first cohort of approximately 710 subjects, a separate validation cohort made up of 120 different subjects was used. The study combined high-throughput TCR immunosequencing, statistical association of individual TCRs with disease status, and machine learning to predict cytomegalovirus infection status. To study patterns of TCR occurrence, a later analysis re-analyzed previously published TCR beta repertoires from under 750 donors and added high-resolution HLA genotyping. In the later analysis, no new phenotypic data were used to find candidate immune exposures; instead, reliance was placed on TCR beta sequences and their occurrence across donors. An earlier analysis of some 600 of the donors applied high-throughput TCR beta sequencing to assess whether each TCR beta V gene segment acted as functional or pseudogenic. Donor age, sex, ethnicity and CMV serostatus were collected together with the repertoire data. A later genetic analysis took genome-wide SNP genotypes for about 55% of the 666 donors and used that subset as a discovery cohort. Every repertoire in the discovery cohort had been generated on one and the same sequencing platform. Class I and class II HLA loci were covered by the typing at four-digit resolution. The number of donors typed differed by locus, with about 629-630 for A, B, C, DRB1 and DQB1, more than 500 for DQA1, about 610 for DPA1, and roughly 450 for DPB1. Roughly five DR-DQ haplotypes were treated as single units for association and clustering because of strong linkage in the cohort. Across around 400 genotyped donors of the cohort, an average of approximately 200,000 unique TCR beta nucleotide sequences per donor were sequenced, and 15% to 20% of those sequences were non-productive. The research as a whole found: In a later analysis, the rate of TCR association differed among HLA loci, with DRB1 alleles having the most associated TCRs and HLA-C alleles having the fewest. The authors suggested that the approach could potentially be generalized to other disease states and immunological phenotypes. Because counts were too low, roughly 17 rarely observed V segments, including chromosome 9 orphons, were left out of the earlier analysis of 500 to 750 of the donors. When HLA alleles, especially DR and DQ, strongly co-occurred, TCR associations were difficult to assign to individual alleles. A cluster of highly shared sequence variants was judged likely to represent a technical artifact of the sequencing pipeline. In a later analysis, HLA-associated TCR beta chains were found to be more clonally expanded and to have lower generation probabilities than equally common non-associated chains. In a later genetic analysis, fewer N-insertions in productive TCRs were reported among donors in an Asian-associated ancestry cluster than the approximately 670-donor mean. According to a later analysis, most CMV-associated TCR beta chains appeared to be HLA-restricted, and the HLA associations seemed to be driven largely by CMV exposure. Correlated functional status among segregating V segments might be attributable to linkage disequilibrium, but an unknown experimental factor could not be ruled out. A further reported finding was that TCR beta sequences accurately predicted the HLA-A and HLA-B alleles for most subjects in the first cohort. While some public TCRs were present in many individuals, most TCR sequences turned up only very rarely across donors. Presence/absence analyses assumed roughly uniform sequencing depth across donors, an assumption that may not hold. In vitro tests confirmed that a few of the cytomegalovirus-associated TCR beta chains recognize cytomegalovirus antigens. A later genetic analysis associated a missense DCLRE1C variant with V-gene and J-gene trimming of TCR beta chains, and an independent cohort replicated the association. Because HLA typing was missing for some donors at each locus, association tests included only the typed subset. An earlier analysis of around 600 of the donors showed that most TCR beta V segments appeared in productive rearrangements either about 87% or about 30% of the time, which broadly matched IMGT annotations. A total of roughly 160 TCR beta chains were listed by the study as associated with cytomegalovirus. The only immune exposure information available for the cohort was CMV serostatus. A later analysis associated around 16,000 TCR beta sequences with specific HLA alleles at a false discovery rate of 0.05. In a later analysis, several top co-occurrence clusters were reported to appear linked to parvovirus B19, influenza, CMV and Epstein-Barr virus. Cytomegalovirus status was reported to be diagnosed by the classifier with high specificity and sensitivity in both the original and validation cohorts. This cohort had only TCR beta chains sequenced, and the lack of alpha or paired-chain data limited which features could be detected.

In total, 666 healthy bone marrow donors made up the cohort. At the time of sampling, all cohort members were nominally healthy, though unrecorded immune exposures were likely present. The donor tested CMV seronegative, placing the donor among the 300 to 400 seronegative members of the cohort. Every donor gave a peripheral blood sample, and the peripheral blood mononuclear cells from that sample were used for TCR beta sequencing. The Qiagen DNeasy Blood Extraction Kit was used to extract genomic DNA from the blood cell samples. On this clone: The target of this receptor is not known. Base qualities are not provided; no much larger clone lies one nucleotide away.

Library preparation employed the immunoSEQ multiplex PCR assay. For the multiplex PCR, a mixture combining 60 forward primers for TCR Vbeta segments and 13 reverse primers for TCR Jbeta segments was used. A multiplex PCR assay on genomic DNA amplified the CDR3 region of rearranged TCR beta genes. The Illumina HiSeq System was used to sequence the amplified TCR beta libraries as 87-base-pair reads. In the source study's methods: A later analysis counted 65 million to 90 million unique TCR beta chains across the 500 to 850 repertoires, and some 12 million of these chains were shared by at least two donors. Raw reads were error-corrected and collapsed into unique sequences by a nearest-neighbor algorithm in which closely related sequences were merged to remove PCR and sequencing errors. To assign V, D and J gene segments, CDR3 sequences were aligned to IMGT reference sequences. For a sequence to be retained, a match of at least six nucleotides to both a V gene segment and a J gene segment was required. Rearrangements were classified as productive when the CDR3 lacked stop codons and remained in frame with V and J, and all other rearrangements were classified as non-productive. CDR3 was defined by IMGT convention, running from the second conserved V-encoded cysteine to the conserved J-encoded phenylalanine. In an earlier analysis of 550 to 650 of the donors, sequences lacking an unambiguous match to a single V gene segment were excluded. In an earlier analysis of almost 600 of the donors, a V segment was called functional when productive rearrangements were above 56.7%, and segregating when the standard deviation between donors exceeded 5%. A statistical classification framework was built for diagnosing cytomegalovirus status from the catalog of TCR beta chain sequences. V and J gene assignment, in a later analysis, came from comparing TCR nucleotide sequences with IMGT/GENE-DB human TR gene sequences. In a later analysis, CDR3 sequences and most-parsimonious VDJ recombination scenarios were assigned using the TCRdist pipeline. In a later analysis, each TCR beta chain was defined by its CDR3 amino acid sequence together with its V-gene family, and reads lacking a unique V-gene family were excluded. As a way to deal with suspected cross-contamination and a sequencing artifact, a later analysis dropped nearly 600 nucleotide sequences that were highly shared and had low generation probability. For each public chain, a later analysis derived a clonal expansion index from normalized ranks of inferred template counts within each repertoire. A later analysis computed generation probabilities with a VDJ recombination model fitted to out-of-frame rearrangements, and checked the results against IGoR. In a later analysis, TCR-TCR, TCR-HLA and TCR-CMV co-occurrence was scored with hypergeometric tests, and a repertoire-size bias correction was applied to TCR pairs. To estimate false discovery rates, a later analysis permuted the HLA or CMV assignments 20 times. In a later analysis, co-occurring TCRs were grouped using DBSCAN, and TCRdist sequence similarity was added for clustering within HLA-allele-positive subsets. Repertoires with fewer than 30,000 or more than 120,000 public chains were left out of co-occurrence clustering, as were about 5 repertoires with anomalous nucleotide sharing. Entries here come from immuneACCESS through TCRdb and include only in-frame sequences with V and J called. Some clones fail to appear in such tables; in the studies checked, an unresolved V gene covers under half of the shortfall, and the cause of the remainder is unknown. The DNA was the basis for D and trimming; V, J and clone size are from that table. In all, the sample holds about 160,000 clones, and almost 80% of those were seen once. The top ten hold about 1.3% of the sample.

The sequenced sample was PBMCs. The clonotype comes from a woman in her 50s in good health and CMV-seronegative.

CDR3 region: CASSPAGGNQPQHF. The DNA sequence is as follows: TGTGCCAGCAGCCCCGCAGGGGGCAATCAGCCCCAGCATTTT. Recombination linked TRBV11-2 to TRBJ1-5; 6 matching bases give a weak D call of TRBD1. The germline V gene specifies SGHAT as CDR1 and FQNNGV as CDR2. V sheds 5 bases and J sheds 2 bases, leaving 10 bases between their ends. The CDR3 starts with the cysteine, ends with the phenylalanine, and has 14 residues. Just the 42-base CDR3 DNA is kept, in frame starting at base 1.